What follows describes a single T cell receptor (beta chain). No antigen is known for it. MiXCR, applied by TCRdb to the 5' RACE reads, yields one record per CDR3 protein. The sample lists roughly 130,000 distinct CDR3 sequences, approximately 17% seen once, with around 4.8% in the top ten. The data derive from a study of T-cell memory formation after mild COVID-19. For the study at large: TCR clusters were mostly confined to one donor each. Study results and caveats: What remained unconfirmed was the SARS-CoV-2 specificity of second-wave clones peaking on day 37. Contracting clones from day 15 to 85 had balanced CD4/CD8; later expanders favoured CD4+.

The germline V and J ends were trimmed by 5 bases and 7 bases, with 15 bases remaining between them. Germline CDR1 and CDR2: LNHDA and SQIVND (reference sequence). The CDR3 is 14 amino acids. The V and J genes are TRBV19 and TRBJ1-5, with D uncertain. This sequence was found in a man between 18 and 35 years old who had mild COVID-19 (a few samples of this study predate the infection). Cell type and time point are not known. What was sequenced was PBMCs or a T cell subset sorted from them (not recorded which). The CDR3 sequence is CASSRAPGAQPQHF. The CDR3 DNA sequence: TGTGCCAGTAGTCGGGCCCCGGGTGCGCAGCCCCAGCATTTT.